Below are 18 T cell receptor beta chains sequenced from a single sample in a study of blood T cell repertoires in COVID-19. Assay used: immunoSEQ multiplex PCR; TCRdb lists only in-frame clones, some missing. The sample shows about 170,000 clones, 88% of them seen only once. Input material: peripheral blood. All receptors come from a man aged 50 to 60 who had recovered from COVID-19.

Details on this clone: Other DNA sequences in the same sample also yield this CDR3. The V gene is TRBV10-3, the J gene TRBJ2-7, with TRBD2 matching 13 bases. The CDR3 runs to 15 residues. V lost 3 bases and J lost 2; bases outside the gene matches: 1. The germline CDR1 and CDR2 sequences are ENHRY and SYGVKD. CDR3 loop: CAISEGTSGAYEQYF. The DNA of the CDR3 is TGTGCCATCAGTGAAGGGACTAGCGGGGCCTACGAGCAGTACTTC.

The chain uses TRBV28 and TRBJ1-5; D not certain. Deletions cut 7 bases from V and 0 bases from J, with 7 bases between. Per germline, CDR1 MDHEN and CDR2 SYDVKM. The CDR3 consists of 13 residues. In DNA, the CDR3 is TGTGCCAGCAATGTACTTAGCAATCAGCCCCAGCATTTT. This gives the protein CASNVLSNQPQHF.

This clone was counted only a few times. The rearrangement joins TRBV5-1 to TRBJ1-4; no reliable D call. The CDR3 runs to 14 residues. The germline CDR1 and CDR2 sequences are SGHRS and YFSETQ. Trimming cost V 0 bases and J 5 bases, with 8 bases left between them. CDR3 nucleotide sequence: TGCGCCAGCAGCTTGGAGACACTCAATGAAAAACTGTTTTTT. Its translation is CASSLETLNEKLFF.

The chain employs TRBV28 and TRBJ1-5, with D unclear. The CDR3 runs to 12 residues. Trimming took 4 bases from V and 6 from J, leaving 7 bases between them. Germline V gene lookup returns CDR1 MDHEN and CDR2 SYDVKM. The CDR3: CASSSPPQPQHF. The CDR3, as DNA: TGTGCCAGCAGTTCCCCTCCTCAGCCCCAGCATTTT.

The V and J genes are TRBV27 and TRBJ2-3; D is possibly TRBD1 (5 bases). CDR1 is MNHEY and CDR2 is SMNVEV in the germline V gene (reference sequence). V was shortened by 3 bases and J by 1 base, with 11 bases between the two germline ends. The CDR3 has 15 amino acids. This chain's CDR3 is CASSFWGAGTDTQYF. Here the CDR3 DNA reads TGTGCCAGCAGTTTCTGGGGCGCCGGCACAGATACGCAGTATTTT.

The J gene is TRBJ2-5, the V gene TRBV5-1; 8 bases are a match to TRBD2. Trimming removed 4 bases from V and 2 bases from J; junction bases left unmatched: 4. Per germline, CDR1 SGHRS and CDR2 YFSETQ. The CDR3 loop spans 14 amino acids. The CDR3 DNA follows: TGCGCCAGCAGCCCGGGGGGGGTACAAGAGACCCAGTACTTC. Translation gives CASSPGGVQETQYF.

This clone was counted a single time. The chain employs TRBV6-2 or TRBV6-3 and TRBJ2-3; 8 bases agree with TRBD1. The CDR3 is 15 residues long. The V gene end was trimmed by 6 bases and the J gene end by 0 bases; junction bases not matched to a gene: 5. Germline CDR1 MNHEY, CDR2 SVGEGT. As DNA, the CDR3 is TGTGCCAGCAGCTGGACAGGGATTAGCACAGATACGCAGTATTTT. Translating gives CASSWTGISTDTQYF.

V is TRBV28 and J is TRBJ2-7, with D possibly matching TRBD1 (6 bases). The V end was cut by 2 bases, the J end by 0 bases, with 17 bases between. This CDR3 has 17 residues. Germline values: CDR1 MDHEN, CDR2 SYDVKM. The CDR3 reads CASSLRLKGDTSYEQYF. The CDR3 DNA follows: TGTGCCAGCAGTTTACGCCTGAAGGGGGATACCTCCTACGAGCAGTACTTC.

This clone was detected only once. Here the CDR3 reads CASSYSTGQGSYEQYF. As DNA, the CDR3 is TGTGCCAGCAGTTACTCGACGGGTCAGGGCTCCTACGAGCAGTACTTC. This chain connects TRBV6-5 to TRBJ2-7, with a weak D call TRBD1 (5 bases). The germline V and J ends were trimmed by 0 bases and 0 bases, with 12 bases remaining between them. CDR1 and CDR2 (germline): MNHEY, SVGAGI. The CDR3 sequence is 16 residues long.

The gene calls are TRBV28 and TRBJ1-2; D is perhaps TRBD1 (6 bases). This CDR3 is 17 amino acids long. V was trimmed by 5 bases and J by 2 bases, leaving 21 bases between them. The germline V gene encodes CDR1 MDHEN and CDR2 SYDVKM. CDR3 DNA: TGTGCCAGCAGTACCGTCCTTCACGGGACAACGAACTATGGCTACACCTTC. Its protein is CASSTVLHGTTNYGYTF.

The V and J genes are TRBV10-1 and TRBJ2-1; D is unclear. The CDR3 is 12 amino acids. Germline-derived CDR1 and CDR2 are WNHNN and SYGVQD (reference sequence). The V gene lost 0 bases and the J gene lost 6 bases, with 3 bases spanning the gap. The CDR3, as DNA: TGCGCCAGCAGTGAGTCCATCAATGAGCAGTTCTTC. Translated: CASSESINEQFF.

V is TRBV2 and J is TRBJ2-7, with 7 positions matching TRBD1. V lost 5 bases, J lost 7 bases, and 11 bases stayed unmatched. The CDR3 loop spans 14 amino acids. Germline loops: CDR1 SNHLY, CDR2 FYNNEI. The chain's CDR3 is CASSPDGTVREQYF. The CDR3, as DNA: TGTGCCAGCAGTCCTGACGGGACAGTCAGAGAGCAGTACTTC. Supplemented by reference TRBV2 and TRBJ2-7, the full variable domain reads EPEVTQTPSHQVTQMGQEVILRCVPISNHLYFYWYRQILGQKVEFLVSFYNNEISEKSEIFDDQFSVERPDGSNFTLKIRSTKLEDSAMYFCASSPDGTVREQYFGPGTRLTVT.

V and J are TRBV9 and TRBJ2-7, with TRBD1 identical over 8 bases. V was clipped by 2 bases and J by 4 bases; unmatched bases: 5. The CDR3 runs to 14 residues. Germline CDR1 SGDLS, CDR2 YYNGEE. CDR3 protein: CASSVGQAEYEQYF. The CDR3, as DNA: TGTGCCAGCAGCGTGGGACAGGCAGAGTACGAGCAGTACTTC.

This sequence joins TRBV4-1 and TRBJ1-2; 9 bases fit TRBD1. The V gene's germline CDR1 is MGHRA and CDR2 YSYEKL. The CDR3 is 14 amino acids. After removal of 4 bases from V and 2 bases from J, the junction contained 2 bases not matched to a gene. CDR3 DNA: TGCGCCAGCAGCCCCGGGACAGGGAACTATGGCTACACCTTC. Protein: CASSPGTGNYGYTF.

In this sample, this clone turned up a few times. The chain couples TRBV7-2 to TRBJ2-4, with 9 positions matching TRBD1. V shed 5 bases and J 7 bases; nucleotides not matched to a gene: 15. CDR1 is SGHTA, CDR2 FQGNSA, per germline. The CDR3 spans 17 residues. The CDR3 protein is CASSKSRDRVVENIQYF. The CDR3 DNA sequence: TGTGCCAGCAGCAAATCCCGGGACAGGGTGGTAGAGAACATTCAGTACTTC.

The chain employs TRBV5-4 and TRBJ2-2, with TRBD1 as a possible D gene (6 bases). V was trimmed by 4 bases and J by 2 bases, leaving 15 bases between them. CDR1 and CDR2 (germline): SGHNT, YYREEE (reference sequence). This CDR3 has 16 residues. The CDR3 region is CASSQPGQLNTGELFF. The CDR3 coding sequence is TGTGCCAGCAGCCAACCGGGACAATTAAACACCGGGGAGCTGTTTTTT. Filled out from reference TRBV5-4 and TRBJ2-2, the complete variable domain reads ETGVTQSPTHLIKTRGQQVTLRCSSQSGHNTVSWYQQALGQGPQFIFQYYREEENGRGNFPPRFSGLQFPNYSSELNVNALELDDSALYLCASSQPGQLNTGELFFGEGSRLTVL.

J is TRBJ2-2 and V is TRBV15; the match to TRBD2 covers 12 bases. Trimming cost V 0 bases and J 6 bases; bases outside gene matches: 11. CDR3 length: 19 residues. Germline V gene data show CDR1 as LNHNV and CDR2 as YYDKDF (reference sequence). The CDR3 DNA reads TGTGCCACCAGCAGAGATCATCGACTAGCGGGAGTAAGAGCCGGGGAGCTGTTTTTT. Translation gives CATSRDHRLAGVRAGELFF.

V is TRBV9 and J is TRBJ2-1; D possibly corresponds to TRBD2 (7 bases). Per the germline V gene, CDR1 is SGDLS and CDR2 is YYNGEE. The germline V and J ends were trimmed by 4 bases and 8 bases, with 10 bases remaining between them. The CDR3 runs to 12 residues. Here the CDR3 reads CASSRGGDEQFF. The CDR3 DNA reads TGTGCCAGCAGCAGAGGGGGGGATGAGCAGTTCTTC.